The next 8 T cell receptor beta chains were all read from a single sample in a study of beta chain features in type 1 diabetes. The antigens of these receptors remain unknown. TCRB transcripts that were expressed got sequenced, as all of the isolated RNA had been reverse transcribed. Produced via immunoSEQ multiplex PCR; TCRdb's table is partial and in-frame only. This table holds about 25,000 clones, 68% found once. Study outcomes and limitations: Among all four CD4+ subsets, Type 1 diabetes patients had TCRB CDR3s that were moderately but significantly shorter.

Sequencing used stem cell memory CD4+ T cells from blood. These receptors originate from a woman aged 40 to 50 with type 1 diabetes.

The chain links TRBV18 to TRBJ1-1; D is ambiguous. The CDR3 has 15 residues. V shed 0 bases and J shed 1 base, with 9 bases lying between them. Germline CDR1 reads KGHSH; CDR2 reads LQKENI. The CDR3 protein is CASSPPQASNTEAFF. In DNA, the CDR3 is TGTGCCAGCTCACCACCCCAGGCTTCGAACACTGAAGCTTTCTTT.

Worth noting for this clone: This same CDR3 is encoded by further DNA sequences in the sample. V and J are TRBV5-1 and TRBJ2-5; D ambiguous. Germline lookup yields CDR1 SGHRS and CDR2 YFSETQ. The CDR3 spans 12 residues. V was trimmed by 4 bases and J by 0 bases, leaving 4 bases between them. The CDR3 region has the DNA TGCGCCAGCAGCCCAGACCAAGAGACCCAGTACTTC. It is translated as CASSPDQETQYF. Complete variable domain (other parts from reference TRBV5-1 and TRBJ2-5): KAGVTQTPRYLIKTRGQQVTLSCSPISGHRSVSWYQQTPGQGLQFLFEYFSETQRNKGNFPGRFSGRQFSNSRSEMNVSTLELGDSALYLCASSPDQETQYFGPGTRLLVL.

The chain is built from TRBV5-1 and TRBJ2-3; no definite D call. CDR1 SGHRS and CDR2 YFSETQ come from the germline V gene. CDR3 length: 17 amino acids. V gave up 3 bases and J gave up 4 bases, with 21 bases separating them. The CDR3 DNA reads TGCGCCAGCAGCTCGGGTCCGAGGAAGACCCGCGCAGATACGCAGTATTTT. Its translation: CASSSGPRKTRADTQYF.

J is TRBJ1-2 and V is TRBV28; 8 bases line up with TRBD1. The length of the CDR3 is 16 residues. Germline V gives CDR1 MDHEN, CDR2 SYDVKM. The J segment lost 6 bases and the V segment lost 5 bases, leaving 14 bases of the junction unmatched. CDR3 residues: CASSRLRTGRAHGYTF. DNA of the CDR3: TGTGCCAGCAGTCGTCTCCGGACAGGGCGTGCACATGGCTACACCTTC.

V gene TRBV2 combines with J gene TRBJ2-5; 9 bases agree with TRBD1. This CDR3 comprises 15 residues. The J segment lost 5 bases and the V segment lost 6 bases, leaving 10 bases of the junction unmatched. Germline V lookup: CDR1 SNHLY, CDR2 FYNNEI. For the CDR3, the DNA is TGTGCCAGCAGATTGGGACAGGGCGGAGGGGAGACCCAGTACTTC. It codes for CASRLGQGGGETQYF.

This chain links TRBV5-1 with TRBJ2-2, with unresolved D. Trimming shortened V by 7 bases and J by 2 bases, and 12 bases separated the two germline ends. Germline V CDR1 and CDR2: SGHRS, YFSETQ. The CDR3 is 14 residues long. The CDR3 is CASGPRVNTGELFF. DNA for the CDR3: TGCGCCAGCGGTCCACGAGTCAACACCGGGGAGCTGTTTTTT.

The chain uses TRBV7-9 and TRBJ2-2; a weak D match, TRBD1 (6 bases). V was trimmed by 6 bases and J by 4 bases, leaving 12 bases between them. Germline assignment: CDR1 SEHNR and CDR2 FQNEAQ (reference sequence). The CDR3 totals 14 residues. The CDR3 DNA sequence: TGTGCCAGCAGTGGCCCCAGGGGCACCGGGGAGCTGTTTTTT. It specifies CASSGPRGTGELFF.

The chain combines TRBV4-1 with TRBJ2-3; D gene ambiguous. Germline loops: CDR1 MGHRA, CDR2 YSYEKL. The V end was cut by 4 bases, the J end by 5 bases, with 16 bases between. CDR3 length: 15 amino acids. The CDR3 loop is CASSRKEQRGDTQYF. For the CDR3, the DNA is TGCGCCAGCAGCCGGAAAGAGCAAAGAGGAGATACGCAGTATTTT.